What follows are 9 T cell receptor beta chains derived from one specimen sequenced in a study of glioma-infiltrating T cells after dendritic cell vaccination. Sequenced by immunoSEQ multiplex PCR; TCRdb stores in-frame clones only, minus some. The data contain about 90,000 clones, more than 75% of them seen just once; the ten biggest clones take up 2.5% to 3%. This specimen consisted of blood, obtained before dendritic cell vaccination. Receptors were obtained from a human donor with glioblastoma.

The rearrangement uses TRBV7-2 and TRBJ1-5; D is unclear. Trimming removed 1 base at V and 4 bases at J, with 11 bases between. The germline V gene encodes CDR1 SGHTA and CDR2 FQGNSA. This CDR3 has 15 residues. The CDR3 nucleotides read TGTGCCAGCAGCTTAGATGGCAGAGGGAATCAGCCCCAGCATTTT. It yields the protein CASSLDGRGNQPQHF.

The chain uses TRBV25-1 and TRBJ1-1; TRBD1 might be the D (5 bases). The germline gives CDR1 MGHDK, CDR2 SYGVNS. V was clipped by 1 base and J by 9 bases, with 9 bases between them. The CDR3 length is 12 residues. CDR3 in amino acids: CASSESKGQAFF. The CDR3 DNA sequence: TGTGCCAGCAGTGAATCAAAGGGGCAAGCTTTCTTT.

The rearrangement links TRBV6-1 to TRBJ2-7; D might be TRBD1 (7 bases). The CDR3 has 16 amino acids. CDR1 and CDR2 from the germline V gene are MNHNS and SASEGT. V dropped 5 bases and J dropped 3 bases, with 20 bases sitting between them. The DNA of the CDR3 is TGTGCCAGCAGTAAAGGAGGGGGCTTCCCCAACTACGAGCAGTACTTC. Protein: CASSKGGGFPNYEQYF.

This chain uses TRBV5-1 with TRBJ2-3; weak D call: TRBD2 (5 bases). The CDR3 runs 14 residues. Germline CDR1 is SGHRS and CDR2 is YFSETQ. V lost 2 bases to trimming and J lost 5 bases, with 12 bases between them. CDR3 sequence reads: CASSFAADGDTQYF. As DNA, the CDR3 is TGCGCCAGCAGCTTCGCAGCGGACGGAGATACGCAGTATTTT.

The V gene is TRBV11-3, the J gene TRBJ2-7; D possibly corresponds to TRBD1 (5 bases). V dropped 2 bases and J dropped 1 base, with 6 bases sitting between them. This CDR3 contains 13 residues. CDR1 and CDR2 from the germline V gene are SGHNT and YENEEA. The CDR3 nucleotides read TGTGCCAGCAGCTTACAGGGTTCCTACGAGCAGTACTTC. As protein: CASSLQGSYEQYF. Drawing the rest from reference TRBV11-3 and TRBJ2-7, the complete variable domain is EAGVVQSPRYKIIEKKQPVAFWCNPISGHNTLYWYLQNLGQGPELLIRYENEEAVDDSQLPKDRFSAERLKGVDSTLKIQPAELGDSAVYLCASSLQGSYEQYFGPGTRLTVT.

This chain joins TRBV29-1 and TRBJ1-2, with 7 bases identical to TRBD1. CDR3 length: 11 residues. The germline V gene encodes CDR1 SQVTM and CDR2 ANQGSEA. The CDR3 DNA sequence: TGCAGTGCCTACAGGGGAAAACATCCTACCTTC. The encoded protein is CSAYRGKHPTF.

The chain uses TRBV7-9 and TRBJ2-7; 10 nucleotides align to TRBD1. Trimming took 1 base from V and 3 from J; bases not matched to a gene: 3. The CDR3 is made up of 15 amino acids. The germline V gene has CDR1 SEHNR and CDR2 FQNEAQ (reference sequence). The CDR3, as DNA: TGTGCCAGCAGCTTAGTAGGGGACAGGGGCTACGAGCAGTACTTC. It translates to CASSLVGDRGYEQYF.

The chain has TRBV7-2 and TRBJ2-7, with TRBD2 as a possible D gene (5 bases). CDR3 length: 14 residues. Germline V gene lookup returns CDR1 SGHTA and CDR2 FQGNSA. The V gene lost 5 bases and the J gene lost 4 bases, with 15 bases spanning the gap. DNA for the CDR3: TGTGCCAGCAGCATACGTCCGGGGTGGTACGAGCAGTACTTC. Translation: CASSIRPGWYEQYF.

The rearrangement links TRBV20-1 to TRBJ1-2; D gene ambiguous. The CDR3 is made up of 10 amino acids. Trimming took off 7 bases at V and 6 bases at J, with 9 bases between the two ends. Germline CDR1 is DFQATT and CDR2 is SNEGSKA (reference sequence). DNA of the CDR3: TGCAGTGTCTCGGGGAATGGCTACACCTTC. This codes for CSVSGNGYTF.